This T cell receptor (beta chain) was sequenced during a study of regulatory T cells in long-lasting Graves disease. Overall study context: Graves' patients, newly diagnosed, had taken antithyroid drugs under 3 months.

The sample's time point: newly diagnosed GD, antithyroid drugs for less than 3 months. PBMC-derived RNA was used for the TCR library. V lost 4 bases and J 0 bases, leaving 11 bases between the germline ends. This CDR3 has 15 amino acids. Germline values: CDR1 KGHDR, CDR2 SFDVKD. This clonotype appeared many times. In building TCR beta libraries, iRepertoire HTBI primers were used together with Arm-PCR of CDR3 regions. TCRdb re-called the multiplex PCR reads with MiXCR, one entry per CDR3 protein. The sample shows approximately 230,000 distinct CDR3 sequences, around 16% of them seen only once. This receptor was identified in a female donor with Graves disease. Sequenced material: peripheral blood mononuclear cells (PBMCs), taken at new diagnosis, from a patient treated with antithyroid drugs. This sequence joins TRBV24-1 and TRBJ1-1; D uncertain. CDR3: CATSDSRTMNTEAFF. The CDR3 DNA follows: TGTGCCACCAGTGACTCACGGACGATGAACACTGAAGCTTTCTTT.